Presented here are 17 T cell receptor beta chains from one specimen sequenced in a study of blood T cell repertoires in COVID-19. The assay was immunoSEQ multiplex PCR, and TCRdb's table has in-frame clones only and misses some. The table records about 220,000 clones, roughly 80% of them present only once. Input material: peripheral blood. These receptors were obtained from a human donor in a cohort sampled during active COVID-19.

The genes are TRBV27 and TRBJ2-7; TRBD2 matches at 11 bases. The CDR3 consists of 17 residues. Unmatched junction bases numbered 8, after V lost 4 bases and J lost 0 bases. Germline loops: CDR1 MNHEY, CDR2 SMNVEV (reference sequence). The CDR3 coding sequence is TGTGCCAGCAGTTGGGCTAGCGGGAGGCCTAGCTCCTACGAGCAGTACTTC. It is translated as CASSWASGRPSSYEQYF.

The chain employs TRBV6-2 or TRBV6-3 and TRBJ2-3; D unresolved. Germline lookup yields CDR1 MNHEY and CDR2 SVGEGT. V shed 0 bases and J shed 0 bases, with 13 bases lying between them. The CDR3 is 17 residues long. CDR3 amino acids: CASSYSLRLGSTDTQYF. The CDR3 region has the DNA TGTGCCAGCAGTTACTCGCTGAGACTTGGAAGCACAGATACGCAGTATTTT.

The V gene is TRBV4-3, the J gene TRBJ1-3; 7 nucleotides match TRBD1. This CDR3 spans 18 amino acids. Germline V CDR1 and CDR2: LGHNA, YSLEER. With 4 bases clipped from V and 3 bases from J, the junction kept 15 bases outside the gene matches. The CDR3 protein is CASSPMGQLGSYGNTIYF. The DNA of the CDR3 is TGCGCCAGCAGCCCCATGGGACAGTTGGGATCATATGGAAACACCATATATTTT.

J is TRBJ1-2 and V is TRBV2, with D possibly TRBD1 on 5 matching bases. Germline assignment: CDR1 SNHLY and CDR2 FYNNEI. Trimming shortened V by 3 bases and J by 2 bases, and 7 bases separated the two germline ends. The CDR3 contains 13 residues. The CDR3, as DNA: TGTGCCAGCAGTGAGACAGCAAACTATGGCTACACCTTC. As protein: CASSETANYGYTF.

The rearrangement uses TRBV28 and TRBJ2-7; tentative D call: TRBD2 (6 bases). CDR1 is MDHEN and CDR2 is SYDVKM in the germline V gene. The CDR3 is 14 amino acids. The germline V and J ends were trimmed by 4 bases and 3 bases, with 13 bases remaining between them. Here the CDR3 reads CASSSDYRYYEQYF. The CDR3 coding sequence is TGTGCCAGCAGTTCGGACTACCGCTACTACGAGCAGTACTTC.

This clone was recorded once. The chain employs TRBV15 and TRBJ1-4, with 7 bases lining up with TRBD1. The junction had 4 bases not matched to a gene; V was cut back by 0 bases and J by 6 bases. The CDR3 covers 15 residues. Germline V lookup: CDR1 LNHNV, CDR2 YYDKDF (reference sequence). The CDR3 DNA reads TGTGCCACCAGCAGAGATATGACAGGGTATGAAAAACTGTTTTTT. Translating gives CATSRDMTGYEKLFF.

The chain uses TRBV28 and TRBJ2-5; D ambiguous. CDR3 size: 12 residues. The germline gives CDR1 MDHEN, CDR2 SYDVKM. V dropped 8 bases and J dropped 1 base, with 8 bases sitting between them. Here the CDR3 reads CASGPSQETQYF. As DNA, the CDR3 is TGTGCCAGCGGCCCCAGCCAAGAGACCCAGTACTTC.

The chain employs TRBV6-6 and TRBJ2-1, with D tentatively TRBD2 (9 bases). Trimming pared 7 bases from V and 8 bases from J, leaving 21 bases between. The CDR3 loop spans 15 amino acids. Germline-derived CDR1 and CDR2 are MNHNY and SVGAGI (reference sequence). The CDR3 bases are TGTGCCAGCACCCAGGGGGCTAGCGGGACCTATGAGCAGTTCTTC. Protein: CASTQGASGTYEQFF.

This chain uses TRBV9 with TRBJ1-3, with 7 bases fitting TRBD1. This CDR3 spans 14 amino acids. Germline V gives CDR1 SGDLS, CDR2 YYNGEE. V was pared by 4 bases and J by 2 bases, with 3 bases of the junction left unmatched. CDR3 nucleotide sequence: TGTGCCAGCAGCCAGGGGACAGCTGGAAACACCATATATTTT. It translates to CASSQGTAGNTIYF.

The J gene is TRBJ2-6, the V gene TRBV5-1; 9 bases align to TRBD1. J gave up 2 bases and V 3 bases, and 9 bases lay outside the gene matches. The CDR3 is 18 residues long. CDR1 is SGHRS, CDR2 YFSETQ, per germline. CDR3 protein: CASSSDNRGPTGANVLTF. The CDR3 DNA sequence: TGCGCCAGCAGCTCCGATAACAGGGGGCCCACTGGGGCCAACGTCCTGACTTTC.

This rearrangement joins TRBV5-1 to TRBJ2-7, with TRBD1 matching over 9 bases. The germline V gene encodes CDR1 SGHRS and CDR2 YFSETQ. Trimming cost V 4 bases and J 2 bases; bases outside gene matches: 7. The CDR3 sequence is 15 residues long. This chain's CDR3 is CASSPWGTGTYEQYF. The CDR3 DNA reads TGCGCCAGCAGCCCCTGGGGGACAGGGACCTACGAGCAGTACTTC.

A few counts support this clone. The V call is TRBV30, the J call TRBJ2-2; the match to TRBD2 covers 13 bases. The length of the CDR3 is 16 residues. Germline V gene lookup returns CDR1 GTSNPN and CDR2 SVGIG (reference sequence). The J segment lost 7 bases and the V segment lost 3 bases, leaving 8 bases of the junction unmatched. CDR3 sequence (DNA): TGTGCCTGGAGCGGACTAGCGGGAGATAGCGGCGGGGAGCTGTTTTTT. Its translation is CAWSGLAGDSGGELFF.

This clone has just a few counts. V usage is TRBV7-9 and J usage is TRBJ2-7, with D possibly matching TRBD2 (5 bases). With 4 bases removed from V and 7 bases from J, the gap between germline ends came to 11 bases. Germline CDR1 is SEHNR and CDR2 is FQNEAQ (reference sequence). The CDR3 extends over 12 amino acids. CDR3 protein: CASSYGLGEQYF. CDR3 DNA: TGTGCCAGCAGCTACGGACTTGGAGAGCAGTACTTC.

This rearrangement joins TRBV18 to TRBJ2-6, with 7 bases aligning to TRBD1. The V gene's germline CDR1 is KGHSH and CDR2 LQKENI. There are 14 residues in the CDR3. Losses at the gene ends were 6 bases for V and 4 bases for J; bases not matched to a gene: 3. CDR3 bases: TGTGCCAGCTCCCAGGGGGACGGGGCCAACGTCCTGACTTTC. As protein: CASSQGDGANVLTF.

The chain employs TRBV28 and TRBJ2-7, with TRBD2 identical over 10 bases. Germline V gene lookup returns CDR1 MDHEN and CDR2 SYDVKM. The CDR3 is made up of 16 amino acids. V shed 6 bases and J 6 bases; nucleotides not matched to a gene: 14. The CDR3 loop reads CASSSRPHSGRIEQYF. The DNA of the CDR3 is TGTGCCAGCAGCTCGAGACCACATAGCGGGAGGATCGAGCAGTACTTC.

The chain is built from TRBV9 and TRBJ2-1; 8 bases fit TRBD1. With 4 bases clipped from V and 4 bases from J, the junction kept 7 bases outside the gene matches. Germline loops: CDR1 SGDLS, CDR2 YYNGEE. The CDR3 is 15 residues long. CDR3 in DNA: TGTGCCAGCAGCTACTCCGGGACAGGTTACAATGAGCAGTTCTTC. As protein: CASSYSGTGYNEQFF.

The chain employs TRBV6-5 and TRBJ2-1; D may be TRBD1 (5 bases). This CDR3 is built from 14 residues. The germline V gene encodes CDR1 MNHEY and CDR2 SVGAGI. The V and J ends lost 0 bases and 9 bases respectively, with 12 bases between them. The CDR3 sequence: CASSYSVRAAEQFF. In DNA form, the CDR3 reads TGTGCCAGCAGTTACTCAGTCAGGGCTGCTGAGCAGTTCTTC.